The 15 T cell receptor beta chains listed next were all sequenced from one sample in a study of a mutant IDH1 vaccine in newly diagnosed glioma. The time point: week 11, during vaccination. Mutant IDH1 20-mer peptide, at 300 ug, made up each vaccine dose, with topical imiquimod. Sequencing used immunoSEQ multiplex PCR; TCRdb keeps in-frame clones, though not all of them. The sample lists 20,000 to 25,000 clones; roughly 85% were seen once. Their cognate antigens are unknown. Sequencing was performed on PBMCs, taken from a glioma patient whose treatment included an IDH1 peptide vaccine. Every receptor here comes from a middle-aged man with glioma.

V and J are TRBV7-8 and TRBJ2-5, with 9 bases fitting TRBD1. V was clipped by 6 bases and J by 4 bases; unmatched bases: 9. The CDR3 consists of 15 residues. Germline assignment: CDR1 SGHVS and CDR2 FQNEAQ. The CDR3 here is CASRRDRGKRETQYF. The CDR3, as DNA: TGTGCCAGCAGAAGAGACAGGGGGAAACGAGAGACCCAGTACTTC.

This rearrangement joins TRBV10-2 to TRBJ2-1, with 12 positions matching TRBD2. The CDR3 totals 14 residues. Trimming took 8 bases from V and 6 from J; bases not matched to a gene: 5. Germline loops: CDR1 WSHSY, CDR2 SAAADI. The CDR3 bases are TGCGCCAGCGGGAGACTAGCGGGAGTCAATGAGCAGTTCTTC. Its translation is CASGRLAGVNEQFF.

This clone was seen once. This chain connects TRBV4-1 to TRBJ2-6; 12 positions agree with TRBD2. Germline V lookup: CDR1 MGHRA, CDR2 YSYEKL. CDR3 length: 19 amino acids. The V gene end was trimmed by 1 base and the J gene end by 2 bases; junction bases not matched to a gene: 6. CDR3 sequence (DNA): TGCGCCAGCAGCCAAGCTAGCGGGAGGGCCAAAGCTGGGGCCAACGTCCTGACTTTC. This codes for CASSQASGRAKAGANVLTF.

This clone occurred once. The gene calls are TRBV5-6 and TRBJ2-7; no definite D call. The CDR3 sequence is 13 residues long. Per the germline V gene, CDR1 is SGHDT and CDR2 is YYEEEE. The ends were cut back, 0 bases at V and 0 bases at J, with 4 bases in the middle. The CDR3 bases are TGTGCCAGCAGCTTGGGGGTCTCCTACGAGCAGTACTTC. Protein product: CASSLGVSYEQYF.

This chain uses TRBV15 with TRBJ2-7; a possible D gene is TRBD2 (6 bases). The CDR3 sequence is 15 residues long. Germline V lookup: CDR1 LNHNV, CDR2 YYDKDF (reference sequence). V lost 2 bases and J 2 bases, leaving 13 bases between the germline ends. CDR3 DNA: TGTGCCACCAGCAGATCTTTTACGGGGGCCTACGAGCAGTACTTC. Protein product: CATSRSFTGAYEQYF.

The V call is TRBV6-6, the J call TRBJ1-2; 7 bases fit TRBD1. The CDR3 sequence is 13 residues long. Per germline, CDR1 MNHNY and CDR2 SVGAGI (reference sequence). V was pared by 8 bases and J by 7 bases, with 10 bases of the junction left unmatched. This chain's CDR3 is CASLKQGWAGYTF. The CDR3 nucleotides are TGTGCCAGCCTCAAACAGGGGTGGGCTGGCTACACCTTC.

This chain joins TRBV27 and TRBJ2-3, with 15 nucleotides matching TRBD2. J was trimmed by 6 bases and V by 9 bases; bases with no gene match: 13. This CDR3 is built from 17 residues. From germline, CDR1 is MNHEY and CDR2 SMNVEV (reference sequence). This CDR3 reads CASSPGTSGRNYDTQYF. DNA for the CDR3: TGTGCCAGTTCCCCCGGGACTAGCGGGAGGAACTATGATACGCAGTATTTT.

The DNA of the CDR3 is TGTGCCAGCAGCTCCGCTAAAACGACAGGGATAGTCTATAATTCACCCCTCCACTTT. This encodes CASSSAKTTGIVYNSPLHF. V and J are TRBV5-6 and TRBJ1-6, with 7 bases that match TRBD1. The junction had 15 bases not matched to a gene; V was cut back by 3 bases and J by 3 bases. The germline CDR1 and CDR2 sequences are SGHDT and YYEEEE. The CDR3 contains 19 residues.

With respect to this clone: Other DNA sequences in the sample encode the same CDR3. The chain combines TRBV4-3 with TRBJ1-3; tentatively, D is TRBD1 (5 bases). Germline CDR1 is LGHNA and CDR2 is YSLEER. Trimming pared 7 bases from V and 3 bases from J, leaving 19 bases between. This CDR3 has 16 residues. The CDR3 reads CASKSRQGPFGNTIYF. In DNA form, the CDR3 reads TGCGCCAGCAAATCCCGGCAGGGACCCTTTGGAAACACCATATATTTT.

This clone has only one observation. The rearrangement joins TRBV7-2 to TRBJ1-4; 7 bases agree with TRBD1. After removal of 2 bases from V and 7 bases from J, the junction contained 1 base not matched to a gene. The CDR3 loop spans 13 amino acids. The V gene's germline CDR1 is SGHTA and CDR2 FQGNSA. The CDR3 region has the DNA TGTGCCAGCAGCTTAAACAGGGGTGAAAAACTGTTTTTT. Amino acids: CASSLNRGEKLFF.

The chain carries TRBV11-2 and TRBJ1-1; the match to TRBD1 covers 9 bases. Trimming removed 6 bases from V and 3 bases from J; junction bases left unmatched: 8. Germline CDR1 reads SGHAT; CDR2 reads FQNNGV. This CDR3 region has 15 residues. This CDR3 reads CASSYRTGEDTEAFF. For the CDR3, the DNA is TGTGCCAGCAGTTATCGGACAGGGGAGGACACTGAAGCTTTCTTT.

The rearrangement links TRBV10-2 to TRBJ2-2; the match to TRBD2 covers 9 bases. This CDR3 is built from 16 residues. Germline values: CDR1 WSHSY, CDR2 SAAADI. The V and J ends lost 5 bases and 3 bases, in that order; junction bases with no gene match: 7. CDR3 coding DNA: TGCGCCAGCAGTTACACACTAGCGGGCGACACCGGGGAGCTGTTTTTT. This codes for CASSYTLAGDTGELFF.

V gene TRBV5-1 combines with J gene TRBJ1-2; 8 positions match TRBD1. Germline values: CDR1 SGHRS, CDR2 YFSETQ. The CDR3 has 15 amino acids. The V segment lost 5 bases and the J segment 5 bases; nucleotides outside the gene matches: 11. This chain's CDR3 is CASSPTGDESYGYTF. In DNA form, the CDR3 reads TGCGCCAGCAGTCCGACAGGGGATGAATCTTATGGCTACACCTTC.

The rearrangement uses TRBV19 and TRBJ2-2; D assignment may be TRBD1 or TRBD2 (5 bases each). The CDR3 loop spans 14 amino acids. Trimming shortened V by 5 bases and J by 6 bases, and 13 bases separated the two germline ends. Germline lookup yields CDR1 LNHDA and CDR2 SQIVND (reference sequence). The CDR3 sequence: CASSPTGGPGELFF. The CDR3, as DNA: TGTGCCAGTAGTCCAACTGGGGGACCCGGGGAGCTGTTTTTT.

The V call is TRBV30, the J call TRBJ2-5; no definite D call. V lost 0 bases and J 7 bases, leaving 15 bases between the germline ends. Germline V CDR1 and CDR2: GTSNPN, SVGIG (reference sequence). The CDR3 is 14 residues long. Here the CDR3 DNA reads TGTGCCTGGAGTGTTCAGACCCGCCGTGGGACCCAGTACTTC. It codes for CAWSVQTRRGTQYF.